The T cell receptor (beta chain) described here comes from a study of cytomegalovirus exposure and HLA in healthy donors. Background on the study: Earlier findings included some 120 million unique TCR beta sequences obtained from about 179 million T cells.

There are 16 residues in the CDR3. Germline lookup yields CDR1 LNHDA and CDR2 SQIVND (reference sequence). J was trimmed by 3 bases and V by 4 bases; bases with no gene match: 8. This clone was seen a single time. No antigen is known for it. Primers included in the PCR were 60 Vbeta and 13 Jbeta primers. Assay used: immunoSEQ multiplex PCR; TCRdb lists only in-frame clones, some missing. The data show about 120,000 clones, roughly four fifths seen once. Study-level findings and limits: In a later analysis, specific HLA alleles were associated with more than 15,000 TCR beta sequences at a 0.05 false discovery rate.

The sequenced material came from PBMCs. The rearrangement links TRBV19 to TRBJ2-5, with TRBD2 matching 10 bases. This receptor was identified in a man aged 40-50 years in good health and CMV-seronegative. CDR3 sequence (DNA): TGTGCCAGTAGTACCGCGGGACTAGCGAAAGAAGAGACCCAGTACTTC. Protein: CASSTAGLAKEETQYF.